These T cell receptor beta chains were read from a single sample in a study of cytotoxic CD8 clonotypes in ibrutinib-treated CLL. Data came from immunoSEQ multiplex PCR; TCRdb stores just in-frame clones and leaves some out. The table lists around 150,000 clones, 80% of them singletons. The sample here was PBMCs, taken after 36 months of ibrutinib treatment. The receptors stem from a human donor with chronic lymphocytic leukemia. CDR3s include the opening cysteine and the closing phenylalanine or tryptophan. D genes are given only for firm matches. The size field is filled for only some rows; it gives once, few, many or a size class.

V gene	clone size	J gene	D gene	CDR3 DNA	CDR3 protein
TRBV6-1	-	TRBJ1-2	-	TGTGCCAGCAGTGAGGTCAGAGGTCCCACCCATGGCTACACCTTC	CASSEVRGPTHGYTF
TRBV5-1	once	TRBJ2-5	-	TGCGCCAGCAGTCGTACAGGGCCGCGAGAGACCCAGTACTTC	CASSRTGPRETQYF
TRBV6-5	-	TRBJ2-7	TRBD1	TGTGCCAGCAGTGCCTTGGGGACAGGGTCTCTCGAGCAGTACTTC	CASSALGTGSLEQYF
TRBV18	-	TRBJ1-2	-	TGTGCCAGCTCACCACTCGAGGGCTACACCTTC	CASSPLEGYTF
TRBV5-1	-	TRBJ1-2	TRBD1	TGCGCCAGCAGCCTCTTGTCGACAGGGGTACTTGGCTACACCTTC	CASSLLSTGVLGYTF
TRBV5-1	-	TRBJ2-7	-	TGCGCCAGCAGCTTGTGGCAGGAAAGGGAGCAGTACTTC	CASSLWQEREQYF
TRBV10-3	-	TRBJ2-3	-	TGTGCCATCAGGGGCTCGGGGAAGGGCACAGATACGCAGTATTTT	CAIRGSGKGTDTQYF
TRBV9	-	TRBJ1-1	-	TGTGCCAGCAGCGTAGCCGGTATGAACACTGAAGCTTTCTTT	CASSVAGMNTEAFF
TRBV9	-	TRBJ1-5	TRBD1	TGTGCCAGCAGCCTTACAGGGGTGCAGCCCCAGCATTTT	CASSLTGVQPQHF
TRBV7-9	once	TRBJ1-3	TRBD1	TGTGCCAGCAGCCAAAAAACAGGGGCTGGAAACACCATATATTTT	CASSQKTGAGNTIYF
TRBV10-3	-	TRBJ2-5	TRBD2	TGTGCCATCAGTGCCGGGACTAGCGGGGGCGAGACCCAGTACTTC	CAISAGTSGGETQYF
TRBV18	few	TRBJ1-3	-	TGTGCCAGCTCACCACCGGGTGTTGGAAACACCATATATTTT	CASSPPGVGNTIYF
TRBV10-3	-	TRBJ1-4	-	TGTGCCATCAGTGCCGGCGCAACTAATGAAAAACTGTTTTTT	CAISAGATNEKLFF
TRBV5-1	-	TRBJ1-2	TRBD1	TGCGCCAGCGGCTCGGGACAGGGGAACTATGGCTACACCTTC	CASGSGQGNYGYTF
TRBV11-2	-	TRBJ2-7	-	TGTGCCAGCAGCTTAGCAGGGACCAGCTCCTACGAGCAGTACTTC	CASSLAGTSSYEQYF
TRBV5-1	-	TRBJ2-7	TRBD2	TGCGCCAGCAGCTCCGGGACTAGCGGGAGGGACGAGCAGTACTTC	CASSSGTSGRDEQYF
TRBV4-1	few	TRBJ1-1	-	TGCGCCAGCAGCCTGCCCGGGGCCGCTTTCTTT	CASSLPGAAFF
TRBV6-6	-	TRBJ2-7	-	TGTGCCAGCAGTTACTTAGACTATAGCGAGCAGTACTTC	CASSYLDYSEQYF
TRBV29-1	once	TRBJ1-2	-	TGCAGCGCCTCTTTAGGACAGTCTGGCTACACCTTC	CSASLGQSGYTF
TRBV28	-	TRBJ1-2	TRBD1	TGTGCCAGCACCCTCCCTGTAGGACAGGGGGCTGGCTACACCTTC	CASTLPVGQGAGYTF
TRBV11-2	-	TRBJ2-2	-	TGTGCCAGCGGTCGGGAGGGGGCTGCCGGGGAGCTGTTTTTT	CASGREGAAGELFF
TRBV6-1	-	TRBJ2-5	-	TGTGCCAGCAGTGAACTAGCTCGAGAGACCCAGTACTTC	CASSELARETQYF
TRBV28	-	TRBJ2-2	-	TGTGCCAGCAGTTTGGCCAGGCCACTCCACCCCGAGGGCGGGGAGCTGTTTTTT	CASSLARPLHPEGGELFF
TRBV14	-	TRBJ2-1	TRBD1	TGTGCCAGCAGCCAACCGGGACAGGCCTACAATGAGCAGTTCTTC	CASSQPGQAYNEQFF
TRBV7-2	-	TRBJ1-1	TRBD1	TGTGCCAGCAGCTTAGATAGGGACAGGGGACCTGAAGCTTTCTTT	CASSLDRDRGPEAFF
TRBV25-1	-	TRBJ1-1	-	TGTGCCAGCAGTGAACACGCTACCCACACTGAAGCTTTCTTT	CASSEHATHTEAFF
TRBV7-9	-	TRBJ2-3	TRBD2	TGTGCCAGCAGCACCCGAAGCGGGAGGGGGATAGGAGATACGCAGTATTTT	CASSTRSGRGIGDTQYF
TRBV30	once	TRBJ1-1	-	TGTGCCTGGGCGGGGAGAGGGAACACTGAAGCTTTCTTT	CAWAGRGNTEAFF
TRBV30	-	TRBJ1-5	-	TGTGCCTGGAACCTGGGGCAAAATCAGCCCCAGCATTTT	CAWNLGQNQPQHF
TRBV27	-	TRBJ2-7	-	TGTGCCAGCAGTCGAACCCCAGGGCCCTACGAGCAGTACTTC	CASSRTPGPYEQYF
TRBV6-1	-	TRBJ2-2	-	TGTGCCAGCAAGGAATTCAGGGAGGCCGGGGAGCTGTTTTTT	CASKEFREAGELFF
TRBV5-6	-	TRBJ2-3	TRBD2	TGTGCCAGCCAGGGACTAGCGGGACAATATACGCAGTATTTT	CASQGLAGQYTQYF
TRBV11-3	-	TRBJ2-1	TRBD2	TGTGCCAGCAAGACGGGAGGCTACTCGAATGAGCAGTTCTTC	CASKTGGYSNEQFF
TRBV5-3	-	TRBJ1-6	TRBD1	TGTGCCAGAAGCTTGGTGGGGACAGGGACCCGTAATTCACCCCTCCACTTT	CARSLVGTGTRNSPLHF
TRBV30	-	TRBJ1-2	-	TGTGCCTGGAGTGGACTCGGGTTTGGCTACACCTTC	CAWSGLGFGYTF
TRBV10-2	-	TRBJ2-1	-	TGCGCCAGCAGTGAGCTAGACTCCAATGAGCAGTTCTTC	CASSELDSNEQFF
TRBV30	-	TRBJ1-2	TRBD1	TGTGCCTGGAGAGGGACAGGAGGGTATGGCTACACCTTC	CAWRGTGGYGYTF
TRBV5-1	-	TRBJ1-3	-	TGCGCCAGCAGCCCGGGCCCTGATAGCTGGCACACCATATATTTT	CASSPGPDSWHTIYF
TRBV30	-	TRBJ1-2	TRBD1	TGTGCCTGGAGGGGGACAGCCTATGGCTACACCTTC	CAWRGTAYGYTF